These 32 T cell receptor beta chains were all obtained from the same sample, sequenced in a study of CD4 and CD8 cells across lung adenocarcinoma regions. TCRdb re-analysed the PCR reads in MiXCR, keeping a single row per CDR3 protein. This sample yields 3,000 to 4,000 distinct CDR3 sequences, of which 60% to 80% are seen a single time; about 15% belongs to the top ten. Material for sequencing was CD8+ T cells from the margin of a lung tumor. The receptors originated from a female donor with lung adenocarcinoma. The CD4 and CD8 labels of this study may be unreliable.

The CDR3 DNA is TGTGCCAGCAGTCCTTCATACGATCAGCCCCAGCATTTT. Its translation: CASSPSYDQPQHF. The rearrangement links TRBV6-1 to TRBJ1-5; D gene ambiguous. This CDR3 has 13 amino acids. Germline V lookup: CDR1 MNHNS, CDR2 SASEGT. V was clipped by 5 bases and J by 5 bases, with 10 bases between them.

CDR3 DNA: TGTGCCAGCAGCCCGGTTCAGCGGGGGGGCCTGTATTTTACAGATACGCAGTATTTT. Translation: CASSPVQRGGLYFTDTQYF. The V gene is TRBV7-8, the J gene TRBJ2-3; 10 bases align to TRBD2. J gave up 3 bases and V 5 bases, and 17 bases lay outside the gene matches. The CDR3 length is 19 residues. The germline V gene encodes CDR1 SGHVS and CDR2 FQNEAQ.

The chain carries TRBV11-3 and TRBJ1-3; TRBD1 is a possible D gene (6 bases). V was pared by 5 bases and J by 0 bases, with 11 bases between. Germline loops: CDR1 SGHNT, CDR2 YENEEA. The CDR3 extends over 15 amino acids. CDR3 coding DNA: TGTGCCAGCAGCAAACAGGGTATCTCTGGAAACACCATATATTTT. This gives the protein CASSKQGISGNTIYF.

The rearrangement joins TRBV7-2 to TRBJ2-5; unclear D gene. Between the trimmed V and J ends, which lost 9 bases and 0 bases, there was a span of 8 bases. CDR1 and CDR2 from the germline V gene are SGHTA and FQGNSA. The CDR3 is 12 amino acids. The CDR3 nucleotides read TGTGCCAGTTCGGAATACCAAGAGACCCAGTACTTC. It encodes CASSEYQETQYF.

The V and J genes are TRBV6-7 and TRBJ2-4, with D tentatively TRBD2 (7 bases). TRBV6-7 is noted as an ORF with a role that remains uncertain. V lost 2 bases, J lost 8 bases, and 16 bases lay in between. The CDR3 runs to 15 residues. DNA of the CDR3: TGTGCCAGCAGTTACGGTCGGGGGGCTTATGACATTCAGTACTTC. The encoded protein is CASSYGRGAYDIQYF.

The CDR3 sequence is CASSLDPGLGKFF. The CDR3 DNA sequence: TGTGCCAGCAGCTTAGATCCGGGACTAGGAAAGTTCTTC. This chain joins TRBV11-3 and TRBJ2-1; 8 bases are a match to TRBD2. Germline CDR1 SGHNT, CDR2 YENEEA. V gave up 0 bases and J gave up 14 bases; unmatched junction bases: 6. CDR3 size: 13 residues.

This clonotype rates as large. The CDR3 nucleotides read TGTGCCAGCAGTCCATCAACCTACACCGGGGAGCTGTTTTTT. This translates into CASSPSTYTGELFF. This chain connects TRBV6-1 to TRBJ2-2; no definite D call. This CDR3 contains 14 residues. CDR1 is MNHNS and CDR2 is SASEGT in the germline V gene. V lost 5 bases, J lost 3 bases, and 10 bases lay in between.

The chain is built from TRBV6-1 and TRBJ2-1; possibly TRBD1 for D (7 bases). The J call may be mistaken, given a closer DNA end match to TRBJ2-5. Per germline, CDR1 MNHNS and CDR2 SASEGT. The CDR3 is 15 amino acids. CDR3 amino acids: CASSPEAGGMWTQYF. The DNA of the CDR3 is TGTGCCAGCAGCCCTGAGGCAGGGGGGATGTGGACCCAGTACTTC.

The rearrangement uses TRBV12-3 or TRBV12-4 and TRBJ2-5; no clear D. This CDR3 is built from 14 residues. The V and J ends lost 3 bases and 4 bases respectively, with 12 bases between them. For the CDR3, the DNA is TGTGCCAGCAGTTTGAGTCCCAGACCAGAGACCCAGTACTTC. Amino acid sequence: CASSLSPRPETQYF.

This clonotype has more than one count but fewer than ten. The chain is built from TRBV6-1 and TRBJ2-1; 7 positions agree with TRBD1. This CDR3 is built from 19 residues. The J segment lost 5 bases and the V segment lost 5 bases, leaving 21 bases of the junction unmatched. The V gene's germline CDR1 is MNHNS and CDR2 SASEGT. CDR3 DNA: TGTGCCAGCAGTCAGACAGGGTTCCCCCTCCTGTCGCTCCACAATGAGCAGTTCTTC. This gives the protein CASSQTGFPLLSLHNEQFF.

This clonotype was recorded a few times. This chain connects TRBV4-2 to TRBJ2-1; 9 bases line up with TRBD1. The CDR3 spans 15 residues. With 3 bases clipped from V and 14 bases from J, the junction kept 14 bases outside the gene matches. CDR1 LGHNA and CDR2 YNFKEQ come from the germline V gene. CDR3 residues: CASSQPSGQGSREFF. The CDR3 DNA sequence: TGTGCCAGCAGCCAGCCCTCGGGACAGGGATCTCGAGAGTTCTTC.

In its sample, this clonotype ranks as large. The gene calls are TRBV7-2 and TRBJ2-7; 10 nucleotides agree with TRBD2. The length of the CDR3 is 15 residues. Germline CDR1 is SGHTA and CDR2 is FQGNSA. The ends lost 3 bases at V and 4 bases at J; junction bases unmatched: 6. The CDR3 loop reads CASSFTSGTLYEQYF. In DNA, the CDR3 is TGTGCCAGCAGCTTTACTAGCGGGACGCTTTACGAGCAGTACTTC.

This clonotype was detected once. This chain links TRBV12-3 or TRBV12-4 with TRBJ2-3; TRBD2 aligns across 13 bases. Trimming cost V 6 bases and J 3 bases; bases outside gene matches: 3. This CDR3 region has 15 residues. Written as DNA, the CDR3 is TGTGCCAGCAGGCCGGGACTAGCGGGAACAGATACGCAGTATTTT. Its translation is CASRPGLAGTDTQYF.

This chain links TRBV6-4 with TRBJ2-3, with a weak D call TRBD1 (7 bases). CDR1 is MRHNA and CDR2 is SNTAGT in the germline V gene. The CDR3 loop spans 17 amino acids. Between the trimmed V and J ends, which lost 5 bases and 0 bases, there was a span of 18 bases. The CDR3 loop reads CASSRPTGRSSTDTQYF. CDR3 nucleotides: TGTGCCAGCAGTCGTCCGACAGGGAGGTCTAGCACAGATACGCAGTATTTT.

CDR3 DNA sequence: TGTGCCAGCAGCCCCTATGGGGCCCCGGGGAATGAGCAGTTCTTC. This encodes CASSPYGAPGNEQFF. The chain carries TRBV11-3 and TRBJ2-1; D tentatively fits TRBD1 or TRBD2 (5 bases each). CDR1 is SGHNT and CDR2 is YENEEA in the germline V gene. The CDR3 has 15 amino acids. V was trimmed by 5 bases and J by 7 bases, leaving 18 bases between them. Filled out from reference TRBV11-3 and TRBJ2-1, the complete variable domain reads EAGVVQSPRYKIIEKKQPVAFWCNPISGHNTLYWYLQNLGQGPELLIRYENEEAVDDSQLPKDRFSAERLKGVDSTLKIQPAELGDSAVYLCASSPYGAPGNEQFFGPGTRLTVL.

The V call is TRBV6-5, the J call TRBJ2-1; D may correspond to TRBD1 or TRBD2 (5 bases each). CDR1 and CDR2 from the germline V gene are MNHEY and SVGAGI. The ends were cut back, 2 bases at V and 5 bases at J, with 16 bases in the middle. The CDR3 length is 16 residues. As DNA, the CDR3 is TGTGCCAGCAGTTACGGTGGTCAGGGAGCCCACAATGAGCAGTTCTTC. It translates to CASSYGGQGAHNEQFF.

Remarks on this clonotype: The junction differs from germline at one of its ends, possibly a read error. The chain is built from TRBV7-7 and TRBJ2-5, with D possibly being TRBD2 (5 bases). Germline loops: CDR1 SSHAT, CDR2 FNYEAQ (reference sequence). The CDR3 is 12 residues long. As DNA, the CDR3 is TGTGCTAGCAGCGGCAGCCAAGAGACCCAGTACTTC. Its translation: CASSGSQETQYF.

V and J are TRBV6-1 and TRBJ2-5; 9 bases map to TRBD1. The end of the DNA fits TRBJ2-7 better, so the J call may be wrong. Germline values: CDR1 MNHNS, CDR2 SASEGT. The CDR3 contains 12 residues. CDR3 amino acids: CASSRDRDEQYF. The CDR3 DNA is TGTGCCAGCTCCCGGGACAGGGACGAGCAGTACTTC.

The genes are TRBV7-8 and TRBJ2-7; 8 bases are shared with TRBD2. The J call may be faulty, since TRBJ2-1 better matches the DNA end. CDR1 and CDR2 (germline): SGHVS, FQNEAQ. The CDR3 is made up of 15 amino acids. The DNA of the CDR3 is TGTGCCAGCAGCTTAGGAGCGGGAGAAGGGAATGAGCAGTTCTTC. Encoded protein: CASSLGAGEGNEQFF.

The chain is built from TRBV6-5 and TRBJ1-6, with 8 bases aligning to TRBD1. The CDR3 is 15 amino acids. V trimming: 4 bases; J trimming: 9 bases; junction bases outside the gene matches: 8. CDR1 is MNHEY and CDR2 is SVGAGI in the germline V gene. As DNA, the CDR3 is TGTGCCAGCAGTTCCTTACAGGGGGAGACTTCACCCCTCCACTTT. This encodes CASSSLQGETSPLHF.

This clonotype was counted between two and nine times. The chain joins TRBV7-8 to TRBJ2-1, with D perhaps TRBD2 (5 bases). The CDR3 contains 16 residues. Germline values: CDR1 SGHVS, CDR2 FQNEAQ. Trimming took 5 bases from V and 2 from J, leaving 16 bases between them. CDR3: CASSRSSGSAYNEQFF. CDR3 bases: TGTGCCAGCAGCCGATCTAGTGGGAGTGCCTACAATGAGCAGTTCTTC.

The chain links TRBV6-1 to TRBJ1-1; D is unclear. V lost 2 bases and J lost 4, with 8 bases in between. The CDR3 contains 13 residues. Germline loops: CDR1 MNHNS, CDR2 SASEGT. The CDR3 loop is CASSEQDFTEAFF. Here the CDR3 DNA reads TGTGCCAGCAGTGAACAGGATTTCACTGAAGCTTTCTTT.

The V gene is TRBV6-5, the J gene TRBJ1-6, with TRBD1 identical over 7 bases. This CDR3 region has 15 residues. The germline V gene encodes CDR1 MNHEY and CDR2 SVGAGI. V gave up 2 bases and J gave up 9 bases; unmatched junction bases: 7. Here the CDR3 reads CASSYQEGGPSPLHF. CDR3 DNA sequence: TGTGCCAGCAGTTACCAGGAAGGGGGCCCTTCACCCCTCCACTTT.

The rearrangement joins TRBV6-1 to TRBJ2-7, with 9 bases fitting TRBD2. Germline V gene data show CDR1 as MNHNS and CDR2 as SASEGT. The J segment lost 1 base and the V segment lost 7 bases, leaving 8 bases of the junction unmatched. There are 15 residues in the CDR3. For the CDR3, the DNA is TGTGCCAGCACCAAAGCGGGAGGTATATCCTACGAGCAGTACTTC. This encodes CASTKAGGISYEQYF.

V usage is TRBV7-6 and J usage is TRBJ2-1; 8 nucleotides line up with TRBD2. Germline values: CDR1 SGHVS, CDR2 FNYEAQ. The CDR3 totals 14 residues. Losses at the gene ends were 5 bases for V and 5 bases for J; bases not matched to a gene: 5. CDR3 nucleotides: TGTGCCAGCAGCCCGGGGGGGGCCCACAATGAGCAGTTCTTC. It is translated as CASSPGGAHNEQFF.

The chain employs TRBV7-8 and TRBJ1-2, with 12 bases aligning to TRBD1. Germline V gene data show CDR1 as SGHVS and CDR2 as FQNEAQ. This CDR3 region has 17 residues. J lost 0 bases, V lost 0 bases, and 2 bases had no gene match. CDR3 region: CASSLAGTGGSNYGYTF. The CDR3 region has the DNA TGTGCCAGCAGCTTAGCTGGGACAGGGGGCTCTAACTATGGCTACACCTTC.

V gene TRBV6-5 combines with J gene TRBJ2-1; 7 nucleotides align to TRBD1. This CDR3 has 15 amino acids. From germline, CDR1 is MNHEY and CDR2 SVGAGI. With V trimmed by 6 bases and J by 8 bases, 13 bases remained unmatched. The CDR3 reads CASRYRGILRDEQFF. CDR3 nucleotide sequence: TGTGCCAGCAGATACAGGGGAATATTAAGGGATGAGCAGTTCTTC.

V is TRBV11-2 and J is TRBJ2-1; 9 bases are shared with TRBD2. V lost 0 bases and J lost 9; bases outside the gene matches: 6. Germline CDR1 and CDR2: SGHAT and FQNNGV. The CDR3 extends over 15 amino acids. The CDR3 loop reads CASSLEAGGPLEQFF. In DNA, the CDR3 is TGTGCCAGCAGCTTAGAGGCGGGAGGGCCTCTTGAGCAGTTCTTC.

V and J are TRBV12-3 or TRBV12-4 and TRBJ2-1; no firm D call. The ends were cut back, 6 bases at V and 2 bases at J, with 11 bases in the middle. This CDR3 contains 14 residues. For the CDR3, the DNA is TGTGCCAGCAGGCCCGACTCGACCTACAATGAGCAGTTCTTC. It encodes CASRPDSTYNEQFF.

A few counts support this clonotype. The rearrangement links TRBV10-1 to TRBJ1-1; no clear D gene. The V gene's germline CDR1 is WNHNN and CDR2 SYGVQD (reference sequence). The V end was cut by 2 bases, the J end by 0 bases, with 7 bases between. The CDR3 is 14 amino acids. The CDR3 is CASSEASMNTEAFF. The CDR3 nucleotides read TGCGCCAGCAGTGAGGCCTCTATGAACACTGAAGCTTTCTTT.

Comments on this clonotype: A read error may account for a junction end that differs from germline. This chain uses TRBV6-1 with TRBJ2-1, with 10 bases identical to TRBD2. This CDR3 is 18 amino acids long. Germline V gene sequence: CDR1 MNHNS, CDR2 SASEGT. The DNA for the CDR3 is TGTGCCAGCAGTACCGGGGGAGCGGGGGGGCGCGACCAAGAGACGCAGTATTTC. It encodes CASSTGGAGGRDQETQYF.

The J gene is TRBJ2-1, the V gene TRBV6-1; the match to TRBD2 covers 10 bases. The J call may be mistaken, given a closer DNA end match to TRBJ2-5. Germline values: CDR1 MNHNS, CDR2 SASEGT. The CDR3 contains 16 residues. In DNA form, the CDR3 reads TGTGCCAGCAGTGAAGTGGTAGCGGGAGGTCGAGAGACCCAGTACTTC. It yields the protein CASSEVVAGGRETQYF.